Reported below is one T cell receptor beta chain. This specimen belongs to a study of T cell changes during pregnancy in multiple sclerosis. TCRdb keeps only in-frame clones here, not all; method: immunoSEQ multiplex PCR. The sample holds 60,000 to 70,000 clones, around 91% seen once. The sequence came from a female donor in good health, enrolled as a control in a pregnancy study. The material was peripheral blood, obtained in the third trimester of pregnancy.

In nucleotides, the CDR3 is TGTGCCAGCAGCCGCCAGGGATTAGCGGCAGATACGCAGTATTTT. As protein: CASSRQGLAADTQYF. The rearrangement uses TRBV7-2 and TRBJ2-3; the D gene is possibly TRBD2 (6 bases). With 5 bases removed from V and 4 bases from J, the gap between germline ends came to 16 bases. Germline V gene data show CDR1 as SGHTA and CDR2 as FQGNSA. The CDR3 consists of 15 residues.